These T cell receptor beta chains were read from a single sample in a study of shared clonotypes between healthy human individuals. Data came from immunoSEQ multiplex PCR; TCRdb stores just in-frame clones and leaves some out. The table lists roughly 1,600,000 clones, 98% to 99% of them singletons. Input material: naive CD4+ T cells sorted from blood. These receptors all stem from a man aged 30 to 39 in good health. Each CDR3 is given with its conserved first and last residue. Fields, in order: J gene, V gene, clone size, D gene, CDR3 protein, CDR3 DNA. A D gene is named only where the DNA matches it firmly. Rows give clone size only sometimes, using once, few, many, or a class for an expanded clone.

J gene: TRBJ2-1
V gene: TRBV29-1
clone size: .
D gene: .
CDR3 protein: CSVVLYEQFF
CDR3 DNA: TGCAGCGTTGTTCTGTATGAGCAGTTCTTC

J gene: TRBJ2-1
V gene: TRBV29-1
clone size: .
D gene: .
CDR3 protein: CSHELGGEQFF
CDR3 DNA: TGCAGCCATGAATTGGGTGGTGAGCAGTTCTTC

J gene: TRBJ2-7
V gene: TRBV28
clone size: few
D gene: TRBD1
CDR3 protein: CATRGLAYEQYF
CDR3 DNA: TGTGCCACCAGGGGGCTGGCCTACGAGCAGTACTTC

J gene: TRBJ2-3
V gene: TRBV15
clone size: .
D gene: .
CDR3 protein: CATSRWGANVETQYF
CDR3 DNA: TGTGCCACCAGCAGATGGGGGGCTAATGTGGAGACGCAGTATTTT

J gene: TRBJ1-1
V gene: TRBV10-3
clone size: .
D gene: .
CDR3 protein: CAIGRTNTEAFF
CDR3 DNA: TGTGCCATCGGGCGGACCAACACTGAAGCTTTCTTT

J gene: TRBJ2-3
V gene: TRBV5-4
clone size: .
D gene: .
CDR3 protein: CASSPPRGADTQYF
CDR3 DNA: TGTGCCAGCAGCCCCCCCCGCGGGGCAGATACGCAGTATTTT

J gene: TRBJ2-7
V gene: TRBV9
clone size: .
D gene: TRBD2
CDR3 protein: CASTLSTTSAINEQYF
CDR3 DNA: TGTGCCAGCACCTTATCGACAACTAGCGCGATAAACGAGCAGTACTTC

J gene: TRBJ1-1
V gene: TRBV5-1
clone size: .
D gene: .
CDR3 protein: CASRHLAGMNTEAFF
CDR3 DNA: TGCGCCAGCCGACACCTCGCAGGGATGAACACTGAAGCTTTCTTT

J gene: TRBJ1-5
V gene: TRBV28
clone size: .
D gene: TRBD1
CDR3 protein: CGCRAHAGGNSNQPQHF
CDR3 DNA: TGTGGCTGCAGGGCCCACGCAGGGGGGAATAGCAATCAGCCCCAGCATTTT

J gene: TRBJ2-3
V gene: TRBV29-1
clone size: .
D gene: .
CDR3 protein: CSGSSGTDTQYF
CDR3 DNA: TGCAGCGGGAGCAGTGGCACAGATACGCAGTATTTT

J gene: TRBJ2-1
V gene: TRBV6-1
clone size: once
D gene: .
CDR3 protein: CASSEARGRGTYNEQFF
CDR3 DNA: TGTGCCAGCAGTGAAGCGAGGGGTCGGGGAACCTACAATGAGCAGTTCTTC

J gene: TRBJ2-1
V gene: TRBV5-1
clone size: once
D gene: TRBD1
CDR3 protein: CASSNGTGGRNEQFF
CDR3 DNA: TGCGCCAGCAGCAACGGGACAGGGGGAAGGAATGAGCAGTTCTTC

J gene: TRBJ1-1
V gene: TRBV6-6
clone size: .
D gene: .
CDR3 protein: CASSRRTENTEAFF
CDR3 DNA: TGTGCCAGCAGTAGGAGGACAGAGAACACTGAAGCTTTCTTT

J gene: TRBJ2-5
V gene: TRBV28
clone size: .
D gene: TRBD1
CDR3 protein: CASSQAGQGKGETQYF
CDR3 DNA: TGTGCCAGCAGTCAGGCCGGACAGGGCAAGGGTGAGACCCAGTACTTC

J gene: TRBJ2-7
V gene: TRBV9
clone size: .
D gene: TRBD2
CDR3 protein: CASSGRVGTSGRVYEQYF
CDR3 DNA: TGTGCCAGCAGCGGACGGGTCGGGACTAGCGGGAGGGTGTACGAGCAGTACTTC

J gene: TRBJ2-7
V gene: TRBV6-5
clone size: .
D gene: TRBD1
CDR3 protein: CASSTGESENEQYF
CDR3 DNA: TGTGCCAGCAGTACAGGGGAAAGTGAGAACGAGCAGTACTTC

J gene: TRBJ2-7
V gene: TRBV18
clone size: .
D gene: .
CDR3 protein: CASSNHPGPHEQYF
CDR3 DNA: TGTGCCAGCTCCAACCACCCGGGGCCCCACGAGCAGTACTTC

J gene: TRBJ1-5
V gene: TRBV6-5
clone size: .
D gene: .
CDR3 protein: CASRQGVDQPQHF
CDR3 DNA: TGTGCCAGCAGACAGGGAGTAGATCAGCCCCAGCATTTT

J gene: TRBJ2-1
V gene: TRBV19
clone size: .
D gene: TRBD2
CDR3 protein: CASTPTSGAPYNEQFF
CDR3 DNA: TGTGCCAGTACCCCGACTAGCGGGGCGCCGTACAATGAGCAGTTCTTC

J gene: TRBJ2-5
V gene: TRBV28
clone size: .
D gene: .
CDR3 protein: CASSPRLETQYF
CDR3 DNA: TGTGCCAGCAGTCCGAGGCTAGAGACCCAGTACTTC

J gene: TRBJ2-3
V gene: TRBV11-2
clone size: once
D gene: .
CDR3 protein: CASSQDMSTQYF
CDR3 DNA: TGTGCCAGCAGCCAAGACATGTCTACGCAGTATTTT

J gene: TRBJ1-2
V gene: TRBV6-5
clone size: .
D gene: .
CDR3 protein: CASSPQGSPSSYTF
CDR3 DNA: TGTGCCAGCAGTCCTCAGGGCAGTCCGTCGAGCTACACCTTC

J gene: TRBJ2-3
V gene: TRBV11-3
clone size: .
D gene: TRBD1
CDR3 protein: CASSLDGTDLTDTQYF
CDR3 DNA: TGTGCCAGCAGCTTAGATGGGACAGACCTCACAGATACGCAGTATTTT

J gene: TRBJ1-2
V gene: TRBV7-9
clone size: .
D gene: .
CDR3 protein: CASSPGGWGGYGYTF
CDR3 DNA: TGTGCCAGCAGTCCAGGTGGTTGGGGAGGGTATGGCTACACCTTC

J gene: TRBJ2-1
V gene: TRBV25-1
clone size: .
D gene: .
CDR3 protein: CASKRANEQFF
CDR3 DNA: TGTGCCAGTAAACGGGCGAATGAGCAGTTCTTC

J gene: TRBJ1-1
V gene: TRBV28
clone size: once
D gene: .
CDR3 protein: CASSFSRNTEAFF
CDR3 DNA: TGTGCCAGCAGTTTTAGCCGGAACACTGAAGCTTTCTTT

J gene: TRBJ2-7
V gene: TRBV28
clone size: .
D gene: TRBD2
CDR3 protein: CASSFRLAGGYEQYF
CDR3 DNA: TGTGCCAGCAGTTTCCGACTAGCGGGAGGTTACGAGCAGTACTTC

J gene: TRBJ2-3
V gene: TRBV19
clone size: .
D gene: TRBD2
CDR3 protein: CASSIPSGGAKADTQYF
CDR3 DNA: TGTGCCAGTAGTATTCCGTCGGGAGGGGCCAAAGCAGATACGCAGTATTTT

J gene: TRBJ2-7
V gene: TRBV28
clone size: .
D gene: TRBD2
CDR3 protein: CASSFLAGVSPYEQYF
CDR3 DNA: TGTGCCAGCAGTTTTCTAGCGGGAGTATCCCCCTACGAGCAGTACTTC

J gene: TRBJ2-3
V gene: TRBV28
clone size: .
D gene: .
CDR3 protein: CASSLSIGRETTDTQYF
CDR3 DNA: TGTGCCAGCAGTTTATCTATTGGCCGGGAGACCACAGATACGCAGTATTTT

J gene: TRBJ1-1
V gene: TRBV2
clone size: .
D gene: .
CDR3 protein: CASSPDLVNTEAFF
CDR3 DNA: TGTGCCAGCAGTCCGGATTTAGTGAACACTGAAGCTTTCTTT

J gene: TRBJ2-7
V gene: TRBV5-1
clone size: .
D gene: TRBD2
CDR3 protein: CASSLAGSGANSYEQYF
CDR3 DNA: TGCGCCAGCAGCTTGGCCGGTAGCGGGGCGAACTCCTACGAGCAGTACTTC

J gene: TRBJ1-1
V gene: TRBV7-6
clone size: .
D gene: .
CDR3 protein: CASSPGWGTAEAFF
CDR3 DNA: TGTGCCAGCAGCCCCGGGTGGGGCACCGCTGAAGCTTTCTTT